The sequence of this TCR beta chain was determined in a study of cytomegalovirus exposure and HLA in healthy donors. Germline-derived CDR1 and CDR2 are MNHNS and SASEGT. The length of the CDR3 is 14 residues. V lost 8 bases and J 2 bases, leaving 16 bases between the germline ends. This clone was seen a single time. The PCR used 60 Vbeta and 13 Jbeta primers. Using immunoSEQ multiplex PCR, the repertoire was profiled, and TCRdb retains in-frame clones only, with some absent. The table shows about 160,000 clones, with around 82% occurring only once. Sequencing was carried out using PBMCs. The clonotype was recovered from a man aged 50 or older in good health and CMV-seropositive. The chain uses TRBV6-1 and TRBJ2-7, with D possibly TRBD2 on 6 matching bases. As DNA, the CDR3 is TGTGCCAGCGTCCCGGCGGGGTTAGCCTACGAGCAGTACTTC. Translated: CASVPAGLAYEQYF.